This TCR beta chain appears in the sequencing data of a study of T cell responses to AZD1222 COVID-19 vaccine. The ends were cut back, 2 bases at V and 1 base at J, with 11 bases in the middle. The CDR3 covers 15 residues. CDR1 is SEHNR and CDR2 is FQNEAQ in the germline V gene (reference sequence). Generated by immunoSEQ multiplex PCR, the TCRdb table keeps only in-frame clones and is missing some. The sample records over 150,000 clones, 85% to 95% being singletons. This TCR was sampled from an adult in good health. Sequenced here: peripheral blood, sampled on day 0 of AZD1222 vaccination. The chain couples TRBV7-9 to TRBJ2-5, with D hard to call. The DNA of the CDR3 is TGTGCCAGCAGCTTAAGGGTGGGGTTCCAAGAGACCCAGTACTTC. It yields the protein CASSLRVGFQETQYF.